Listed below are T cell receptor beta chains from one sample, sequenced in a study of identical twins. TCRdb reprocessed the 5' RACE reads with MiXCR, giving one entry per CDR3 protein. The sample consists of roughly 200,000 distinct CDR3 sequences, approximately 16% of them appearing once. These records were also assigned to another study, of T cells expressing NK-cell markers.

Sequencing was done on a sample of CD8+ T cells sorted from blood. The source is a woman younger than 35 in good health. CDR3s include the opening cysteine and the closing phenylalanine or tryptophan. A D gene is named only where the DNA matches it firmly. The listing skips clone size in some rows; elsewhere it reads once, few, many or a size class.

>TRBD2|NA|TRBV9|TRBJ2-3
TGTGCCAGCAGCGTAGGGGGCCGGCGGGAGGTACCAGATACGCAGTATTTT
CASSVGGRREVPDTQYF
>NA|NA|TRBV7-6|TRBJ1-1
TGTGCCAGCAGCTTAGAATCCGGGACTGAAGCTTTCTTT
CASSLESGTEAFF
>TRBD2|few|TRBV4-1|TRBJ2-7
TGCGCCAGCAGCCCCTCTGCCGGGGGGGTTTCCTACGAGCAGTACTTC
CASSPSAGGVSYEQYF
>NA|NA|TRBV14|TRBJ2-7
TGTGCCAGCAGCCAGGCTATAACAAGGGGGGACGAGCAGTACTTC
CASSQAITRGDEQYF
>NA|few|TRBV6-5|TRBJ1-1
TGTGCCAGCAGTTACTACACGGGTTTGAACACTGAAGCTTTCTTT
CASSYYTGLNTEAFF
>TRBD1|NA|TRBV11-2|TRBJ2-3
TGTGCCAGCAGCAGCCCGATTGGACAGGGTACGGCAGATACGCAGTATTTT
CASSSPIGQGTADTQYF
>TRBD1|NA|TRBV7-6|TRBJ2-2
TGTGCCAGCAGCCCTGGGACAGGGGGCGGGGAGCTGTTTTTT
CASSPGTGGGELFF
>TRBD1|NA|TRBV6-1|TRBJ2-5
TGTGCCAGCAGCCAGACAGGGGGTAAAGAGACCCAGTACTTC
CASSQTGGKETQYF
>NA|few|TRBV5-1|TRBJ2-2
TGCGCCAGCAGCTTGCGCGAGAGGGGGGAGCTGTTTTTT
CASSLRERGELFF
>NA|NA|TRBV27|TRBJ2-6
TGTGCCAGCAGGTCAGCTGGGGCCAACGTCCTGACTTTC
CASRSAGANVLTF
>NA|many|TRBV12-3/TRBV12-4|TRBJ2-3
TGTGCCAGCAGTTTCGGGGGCGCCGATACGCAGTATTTT
CASSFGGADTQYF
>NA|NA|TRBV10-3|TRBJ2-7
TGTGCCATCAGTGAGCAGAACCCAGAGCAGTACTTC
CAISEQNPEQYF
>TRBD1|NA|TRBV7-9|TRBJ2-7
TGTGCCAGCAGCTTTAGAACAGGGGGTACCTACGAGCAGTACTTC
CASSFRTGGTYEQYF
>TRBD2|NA|TRBV6-1|TRBJ2-7
TGTGCCAGCAGTGTTCTAGCGGGGGGCACCTACGAGCAGTACTTC
CASSVLAGGTYEQYF
>TRBD2|few|TRBV9|TRBJ2-7
TGTGCCAGCAGCGCAGGACTAGCGGCGAGCTCCTACGAGCAGTACTTC
CASSAGLAASSYEQYF
>NA|many|TRBV7-9|TRBJ2-2
TGTGCCAGCAGCTTAGTCCGTGACACGAACACCGGGGAGCTGTTTTTT
CASSLVRDTNTGELFF
>NA|NA|TRBV5-6|TRBJ1-1
TGTGCCAGCAGCTTTAAGAACACTGAAGCTTTCTTT
CASSFKNTEAFF
>NA|many|TRBV29-1|TRBJ2-3
TGCAGCGTCGGAACGACTACCCGGCCCACAGATACGCAGTATTTT
CSVGTTTRPTDTQYF
>NA|few|TRBV5-1|TRBJ2-1
TGCGCCAGCAGCTTCGGGACTTACAATGAGCAGTTCTTC
CASSFGTYNEQFF
>TRBD1|few|TRBV6-1|TRBJ1-5
TGTGCCAGCAGTGAAATAAGACAGGGCCCCTCCGGGCCCCAGCATTTT
CASSEIRQGPSGPQHF
>NA|NA|TRBV7-6|TRBJ2-7
TGTGCCAGCAGCCCCCTGGAGGGCCGACAGGAGCAGTACTTC
CASSPLEGRQEQYF
>NA|NA|TRBV27|TRBJ1-1
TGTGCCAGCAGTTTAAGGGGGACCAACACTGAAGCTTTCTTT
CASSLRGTNTEAFF
>TRBD2|few|TRBV12-5|TRBJ2-7
TGTGCTAGTGGTTTGAAGGCGACTAGCGGGGGGACGTTGGACGAGCAGTACTTC
CASGLKATSGGTLDEQYF
>NA|few|TRBV12-3/TRBV12-4|TRBJ1-2
TGTGCCAGCAGTTTTTCGGGGGGCTATGGCTACACCTTC
CASSFSGGYGYTF
>NA|many|TRBV29-1|TRBJ2-5
TGCAGCGTGGATGAAGGACAGCAGACCCAGTACTTC
CSVDEGQQTQYF
>NA|NA|TRBV3-1|TRBJ2-4
TGTGCCAGCAGCTTTTATCTTGAGAGGACCAAAAACATTCAGTACTTC
CASSFYLERTKNIQYF
>NA|many|TRBV6-1|TRBJ2-7
TGTGCCAGCAGTGAAGCAGGGGCTAGCTCCTACGAGCAGTACTTC
CASSEAGASSYEQYF
>TRBD1|NA|TRBV12-3/TRBV12-4|TRBJ1-2
TGTGCCAGCACCATGACAGGGCCGGCGGGTGGCTACACCTTC
CASTMTGPAGGYTF
>NA|few|TRBV6-5|TRBJ2-1
TGTGCCAGCAGTTACTCTGGCTTACGGTACAATGAGCAGTTCTTC
CASSYSGLRYNEQFF
>NA|few|TRBV30|TRBJ2-2
TGTGCCTGGAGCGATGGTACCGGGGAGCTGTTTTTT
CAWSDGTGELFF
>TRBD2|few|TRBV9|TRBJ2-1
TGTGCCAGCAGCCGCTCCGCGGGAGGGACCAATGAGCAGTTCTTC
CASSRSAGGTNEQFF
>NA|NA|TRBV5-1|TRBJ1-1
TGCGCCAGCAGCCCCTTCGGGGTCAGCGCGAACACTGAAGCTTTCTTT
CASSPFGVSANTEAFF
>TRBD2|few|TRBV10-3|TRBJ2-1
TGTGCCATCAGTGAGAGCGGGAGGCCCACTTACAATGAGCAGTTCTTC
CAISESGRPTYNEQFF
>TRBD2|NA|TRBV9|TRBJ2-5
TGTGCCAGCAGTTCCTCTAGCGGGATGTTGGGGACCCAGTACTTC
CASSSSSGMLGTQYF
>NA|NA|TRBV12-3/TRBV12-4|TRBJ2-4
TGTGCCAGCAGCACCACCCCCGGGTGGGACATTCAGTACTTC
CASSTTPGWDIQYF
>NA|NA|TRBV12-3/TRBV12-4|TRBJ2-2
TGTGCCAGCAGGACTCCGTTCGCGAACACCGGGGAGCTGTTTTTT
CASRTPFANTGELFF
>NA|NA|TRBV12-3/TRBV12-4|TRBJ1-1
TGTGCCATCAGTTTTCCTGTTACGGGATTGTCGGCCCCTGAAGCTTTCTTT
CAISFPVTGLSAPEAFF
>TRBD1|NA|TRBV5-5|TRBJ1-1
TGTGCCAGCAGCTTCGACTCGACAGGGCCTACAGAAGCTTTCTTT
CASSFDSTGPTEAFF